The T cell receptor (beta chain) under discussion was sequenced for a study of neurological immune-mediated disorders (dated by TCRdb to between 2019 and 2020). Notes on the research overall: Of the 35 or so multiple sclerosis patients, about 31 had relapsing-remitting MS and 3 had secondary progressive MS. Using UMI-based sequencing, the study compared peripheral blood TCR-beta repertoires from patients with HTLV-I-associated myelopathy (HAM/TSP), patients with multiple sclerosis, and healthy controls. Longitudinal samples, technical triplicates and paired sorted CD4+ and CD8+ T-cell subsets, alongside PBMC samples, were included among the 106 TCR-beta libraries. The cohort included roughly 71 subjects: approximately 14 with HAM/TSP, about 35 with multiple sclerosis, and around 20 healthy controls. What the authors observed across the whole study: No clinical or MRI features were associated with the MS cluster, and the authors said that larger cohorts are needed. In a phylogenetic analysis, the repertoires of 18 out of 34 MS patients fell into a single cluster of related CDR3 sequences, pointing to a possible signature at the repertoire level. Across subjects, expanded clones never shared an identical CDR3 amino acid sequence, which suggests that the TCR-beta repertoires in every group were private. The highest TCR clonal expansion was observed in HAM/TSP patients, whereas the lowest was observed in MS patients, even when compared with healthy controls.

To synthesize cDNA, template-switch 5'RACE was performed with a primer carrying a 10-nucleotide random unique molecular identifier so that each TCR transcript was tagged. Over 170 million TCR-beta sequences, covering 15-18 subjects, were produced in each sequencing run. Total RNA was extracted with the RNeasy kit. TCR-beta VDJ regions were amplified with primers for the TCR constant region and the 5'RACE anchor, using the KAPA Real-time Library Amplification kit. Sample indexes and Illumina adaptors were added in a first PCR, and a second PCR then increased library yield. The roughly 650 bp TCR product was size-selected on a 2% E-gel SizeSelection system after Ampure bead purification. Before pooling, library quality was checked on a Bioanalyzer, concentration was measured with Qubit, and libraries were quantified with the Kapa Library Quantification kit. An Illumina HiSeq 2500 sequenced the libraries paired-end 2 x 150 bp. To increase sequence diversity, about 25-30% phiX was spiked into each library pool. The authors processed their data as follows. Quality-filtered reads were processed with the UMI-based MiGEC pipeline, which removed over 75% of raw TCR sequences during error correction. VDJ genes were aligned to IMGT germline references, and each clonotype was defined by a unique CDR3 amino acid sequence together with V-J genes. Clonal expansion, Shannon diversity, and CDR3 relatedness (CalcPairwiseDistances, ClusterSamples) were evaluated with VDJtools, and phylogenetic trees were built with CLCbio workbench. Expanded clones were defined as having at least 8 unique UMIs, based on coefficient-of-variation modelling across technical triplicates. In-frame beta chains were kept once TCRdb had trimmed the public reads at Q25 with fastp and called clones with MiXCR. When rows share a CDR3 protein, they turn into one entry using the most common DNA and genes. The authors' filters were not applied to this entry. Across this sample there are roughly 32,000 distinct CDR3 sequences, with about 3.8% seen only once. The ten largest clones take up 2% to 2.5% of the sample.

For the unsorted PBMC libraries, 2 million PBMCs were stored in RNAlater at -80 degrees C until RNA extraction and were used to generate the libraries. Multiple sclerosis patients were enrolled in a US clinical protocol under which disease progression was evaluated by magnetic resonance imaging. Peripheral blood was subjected to Ficoll-Hypaque density gradient centrifugation to isolate PBMCs, which were then cryopreserved in liquid nitrogen. This clonotype was seen at least ten times. The target of this receptor is not known. No base quality information exists; no much larger clone differs at one position. V and J are truncated by 5 bases and 10 bases respectively, leaving an intervening sequence of 11 bases. Inclusive of the bounding cysteine and phenylalanine, the CDR3 is 11 residues long. The kept DNA is CDR3 alone, 33 bases in frame from the first base. Taken from the germline V gene, the CDR1 and CDR2 loops are MNHEY and SVGAGI.

The sample was PBMCs. The chain was built from TRBV6-5 and TRBJ2-5, with the D gene too uncertain to name. This TCR was recovered from a man aged 25 to 40 with multiple sclerosis. The DNA is as follows: TGTGCCAGCAGTCTCGGGTCGGGCCAGTACTTC. Its protein is CASSLGSGQYF.